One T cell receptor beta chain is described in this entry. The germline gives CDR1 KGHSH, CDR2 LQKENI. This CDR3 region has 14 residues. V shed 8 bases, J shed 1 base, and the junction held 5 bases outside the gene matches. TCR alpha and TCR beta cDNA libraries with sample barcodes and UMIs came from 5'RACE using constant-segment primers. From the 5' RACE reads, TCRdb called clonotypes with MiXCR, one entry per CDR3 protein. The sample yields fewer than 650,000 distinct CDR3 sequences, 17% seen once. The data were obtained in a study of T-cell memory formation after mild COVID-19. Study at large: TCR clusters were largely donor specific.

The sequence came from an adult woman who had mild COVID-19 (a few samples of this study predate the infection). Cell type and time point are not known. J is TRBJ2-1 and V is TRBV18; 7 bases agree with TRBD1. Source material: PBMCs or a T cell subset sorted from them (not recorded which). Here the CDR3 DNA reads TGTGCCAGCCGACAGGGTGGGTCCTACAATGAGCAGTTCTTC. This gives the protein CASRQGGSYNEQFF.